Presented here are 9 T cell receptor beta chains from one specimen sequenced in a study of T cell changes during pregnancy in multiple sclerosis. TCRdb keeps only in-frame clones here, not all; method: immunoSEQ multiplex PCR. Of 70,000 to 80,000 clones in the sample, around nine tenths were seen once. The sample was CD4+ T cells from peripheral blood mononuclear cells, taken before pregnancy. Receptors were obtained from a female donor with multiple sclerosis, enrolled in a pregnancy study.

CDR3 loop: CAWERTGKGEKLFF. The CDR3 DNA reads TGTGCCTGGGAGCGGACAGGGAAGGGTGAAAAACTGTTTTTT. The chain combines TRBV30 with TRBJ1-4; 8 bases agree with TRBD1. Germline lookup yields CDR1 GTSNPN and CDR2 SVGIG (reference sequence). V dropped 5 bases and J dropped 7; count of bases not matched to a gene: 9. The CDR3 is 14 amino acids.

The chain has TRBV5-1 and TRBJ2-5, with 10 bases that match TRBD2. V lost 0 bases and J lost 6; bases outside the gene matches: 14. The CDR3 is 18 residues long. Germline CDR1 is SGHRS and CDR2 is YFSETQ. The CDR3 loop is CASSLGRGEAGGRKTQYF. The DNA for the CDR3 is TGCGCCAGCAGCTTGGGCCGAGGGGAAGCGGGAGGGAGAAAGACCCAGTACTTC.

The chain has TRBV15 and TRBJ1-1, with D perhaps TRBD1 (6 bases). Trimming took 1 base from V and 4 from J, leaving 13 bases between them. Germline values: CDR1 LNHNV, CDR2 YYDKDF (reference sequence). The CDR3 totals 15 residues. The CDR3 nucleotides are TGTGCCACCAGCAGAGCGGGGGGGGCTGGCACTGAAGCTTTCTTT. Translated: CATSRAGGAGTEAFF. The whole variable domain, remainder taken from reference TRBV15 and TRBJ1-1, is DAMVIQNPRYQVTQFGKPVTLSCSQTLNHNVMYWYQQKSSQAPKLLFHYYDKDFNNEADTPDNFQSRRPNTSFCFLDIRSPGLGDTAMYLCATSRAGGAGTEAFFGQGTRLTVV.

The V gene is TRBV28, the J gene TRBJ1-3; D gene ambiguous. This CDR3 comprises 15 residues. Germline V CDR1 and CDR2: MDHEN, SYDVKM. Trimming removed 5 bases from V and 2 bases from J, with 13 bases in between. The CDR3 sequence is CASSPGPGTGNTIYF. The DNA for the CDR3 is TGTGCCAGCAGTCCGGGCCCGGGGACTGGAAACACCATATATTTT.

The V gene is TRBV10-3, the J gene TRBJ1-6; D remains ambiguous. The germline V and J ends were trimmed by 5 bases and 10 bases, with 9 bases remaining between them. Per germline, CDR1 ENHRY and CDR2 SYGVKD. The CDR3 loop spans 12 amino acids. The CDR3 loop reads CAISREGSPLHF. CDR3 DNA sequence: TGTGCCATCAGTCGGGAAGGGTCACCCCTCCACTTT.

The rearrangement joins TRBV6-5 to TRBJ2-3, with 13 bases matching TRBD2. Germline V gives CDR1 MNHEY, CDR2 SVGAGI. V dropped 6 bases and J dropped 8; count of bases not matched to a gene: 8. CDR3 length: 15 residues. The chain's CDR3 is CASRQLAGGPGTQYF. The CDR3 DNA follows: TGTGCCAGCAGACAACTAGCGGGAGGGCCTGGTACGCAGTATTTT.

The chain is built from TRBV5-5 and TRBJ1-1; 8 bases line up with TRBD1. Germline-derived CDR1 and CDR2 are SGHKS and YYEKEE (reference sequence). Trimming removed 4 bases from V and 3 bases from J; junction bases left unmatched: 2. The CDR3 spans 13 residues. The CDR3 nucleotides are TGTGCCAGCAGCCTGACAGGGGACACTGAAGCTTTCTTT. Amino acid sequence: CASSLTGDTEAFF.

The chain recombines TRBV7-2 with TRBJ2-7; TRBD2 matches at 8 bases. Germline values: CDR1 SGHTA, CDR2 FQGNSA. V lost 0 bases and J lost 7; bases outside the gene matches: 11. CDR3 size: 16 residues. The DNA of the CDR3 is TGTGCCAGCAGCTTAGCCAGCGGGGGAAGCTCGGGAGAGCAGTACTTC. This encodes CASSLASGGSSGEQYF.

The V and J genes are TRBV4-3 and TRBJ2-2; perhaps TRBD1 as D (6 bases). This CDR3 is built from 15 residues. Trimming cost V 1 base and J 4 bases, with 10 bases left between them. Germline CDR1 reads LGHNA; CDR2 reads YSLEER. The CDR3 loop is CASSQVRGPTGELFF. In DNA, the CDR3 is TGCGCCAGCAGCCAAGTCAGGGGCCCCACCGGGGAGCTGTTTTTT.